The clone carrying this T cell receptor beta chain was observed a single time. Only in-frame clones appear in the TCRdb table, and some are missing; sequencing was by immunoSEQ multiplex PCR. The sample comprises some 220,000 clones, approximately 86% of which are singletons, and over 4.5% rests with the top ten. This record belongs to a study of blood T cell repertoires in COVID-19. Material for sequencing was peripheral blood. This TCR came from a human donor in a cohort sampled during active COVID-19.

CDR3 nucleotide sequence: TGTGCCAGCAGCGTAGGCGCTAACACCGGGGAGCTGTTTTTT. The encoded protein is CASSVGANTGELFF. V gene TRBV9 combines with J gene TRBJ2-2; D not resolved. This CDR3 is built from 14 residues. V was pared by 0 bases and J by 2 bases, with 5 bases between. Germline V gene sequence: CDR1 SGDLS, CDR2 YYNGEE.